Listed below are T cell receptor beta chains from one sample, sequenced in a study of cytomegalovirus exposure and HLA in healthy donors. Sequencing was performed with immunoSEQ multiplex PCR; in TCRdb, only in-frame clones are kept and a portion is missing. This table holds about 89,000 clones, less than 65% found once. Sequenced material: PBMCs. These receptors were obtained from a woman under 40 in good health and CMV-seronegative. Both conserved end residues are part of each CDR3. A D gene is named only where the DNA matches it firmly. Size is stated for part of the rows, as once, few or many counts, or as a class when the clone is expanded.

>16|TRBV9|TRBJ2-1|TRBD2|few
CASSVAGLAGANEQFF
TGTGCCAGCAGCGTAGCTGGACTAGCGGGAGCCAATGAGCAGTTCTTC
>14|TRBV5-6|TRBJ2-2|NA|few
CASSLGRGTGELFF
TGTGCCAGCAGCTTAGGCCGGGGAACCGGGGAGCTGTTTTTT
>14|TRBV27|TRBJ2-5|TRBD2|NA
CASSSGRAVKTQYF
TGTGCCAGCAGTTCCGGGAGGGCCGTTAAGACCCAGTACTTC
>16|TRBV19|TRBJ2-7|NA|NA
CASSILRDSNSYEQYF
TGTGCCAGTAGTATACTCCGGGACTCCAACTCCTACGAGCAGTACTTC
>13|TRBV19|TRBJ1-1|TRBD1|few
CASTPRGYTEAFF
TGTGCCAGTACCCCCAGGGGGTACACTGAAGCTTTCTTT
>15|TRBV5-5|TRBJ1-2|TRBD1|NA
CASSLGQGGGYGYTF
TGTGCCAGCAGCCTAGGACAGGGGGGGGGCTATGGCTACACCTTC
>14|TRBV5-5|TRBJ1-5|TRBD1|NA
CASSAGQGNQPQHF
TGTGCCAGCAGCGCGGGACAGGGGAATCAGCCCCAGCATTTT
>15|TRBV5-1|TRBJ1-5|NA|once
CASTPNGGASQPQHF
TGCGCCAGCACTCCGAATGGGGGGGCAAGTCAGCCCCAGCATTTT
>15|TRBV27|TRBJ1-4|NA|NA
CASSLLSQFNEKLFF
TGTGCCAGCAGTTTATTGTCGCAGTTTAATGAAAAACTGTTTTTT
>16|TRBV2|TRBJ2-1|TRBD2|NA
CASSTGGGGVTNEQFF
TGTGCCAGCAGTACCGGGGGGGGCGGAGTAACCAATGAGCAGTTCTTC